A selection of T cell receptor beta chains follows, all from one sample in a study of T-cell memory formation after mild COVID-19. Using its own MiXCR run on the 5' RACE reads, TCRdb lists one record per CDR3 protein. The repertoire holds under 200,000 distinct CDR3 sequences, with around 13% as singletons. The source material was PBMCs or a T cell subset sorted from them (not recorded which). The receptors were gathered from a man aged 18 to 35 who had mild COVID-19 (a few samples of this study predate the infection). Cell type and time point are not known. The CDR3 runs from the conserved cysteine through the conserved F or W. D genes are given only for firm matches. Expanded clones are given a class, and other clones once, few, many or no size at all.

V gene	clone size	D gene	J gene	CDR3 DNA	CDR3 protein
TRBV4-1	NA	NA	TRBJ2-4	TGCGCCAGCAGCCAAGAAGGGGGGACCAAAAACATTCAGTACTTC	CASSQEGGTKNIQYF
TRBV3-1	few	NA	TRBJ2-5	TGTGCCAGCAGCCCTCCTCCGGGGGCCCAAGAGACCCAGTACTTC	CASSPPPGAQETQYF
TRBV18	few	TRBD1	TRBJ1-4	TGTGCCAGCTCACCACGACAGGGAATGCATGAAAAACTGTTTTTT	CASSPRQGMHEKLFF
TRBV27	NA	NA	TRBJ2-2	TGTGCCAGCAGTTCCCCAGCAGGTTGGGCAACGAACACCGGGGAGCTGTTTTTT	CASSSPAGWATNTGELFF
TRBV19	NA	NA	TRBJ2-7	TGTGCCAGTAGTATGTTCTCCAGGGCGTCAGGGTACGAGCAGTACTTC	CASSMFSRASGYEQYF
TRBV27	few	NA	TRBJ1-2	TGTGCCAGCAGTGAGGACAGCCGCTATGGCTACACCTTC	CASSEDSRYGYTF
TRBV4-2	NA	TRBD1	TRBJ1-1	TGTGCCAGCAGCCACCCCTTGTCGGGACAGGCCGTCGGGGGCACTGAAGCTTTCTTT	CASSHPLSGQAVGGTEAFF
TRBV5-1	few	NA	TRBJ2-1	TGCGCCAGCAGCCAGATCGCGGGGCAGGTGTGGTTCTTC	CASSQIAGQVWFF
TRBV25-1	NA	NA	TRBJ1-1	TGTGCCAGCAGTGAATACGGACCTATGAACACTGAAGCTTTCTTT	CASSEYGPMNTEAFF
TRBV25-1	NA	TRBD1	TRBJ1-2	TGTGCCAGCAGTGGGGGGACAGAAATACGCTACACCTTC	CASSGGTEIRYTF
TRBV4-1	few	TRBD2	TRBJ2-1	TGCGCCAGCAGCCAAGTTTCGAGCGGGGGGAAAGAGCAGTTCTTC	CASSQVSSGGKEQFF
TRBV6-5	few	NA	TRBJ1-1	TGTGCCAGCAACACGCCCGGTACGAAGGAAGCTTTCTTT	CASNTPGTKEAFF
TRBV12-3/TRBV12-4	few	NA	TRBJ1-5	TGTGCCAGCACCCCCGGGAGGGCTGAGCCCCAGCATTTT	CASTPGRAEPQHF
TRBV5-1	few	TRBD2	TRBJ2-5	TGCGCCAGCAGCACAGCCGGGACTAGCGGGGAAGAGACCCAGTACTTC	CASSTAGTSGEETQYF
TRBV4-3	NA	NA	TRBJ1-2	TGCGCCAGCAGCCAAGAAGCGCTGGGGAACTATGGCTACACCTTC	CASSQEALGNYGYTF
TRBV24-1	NA	TRBD1	TRBJ1-2	TGTGCCACCAGTGATTCGTGGCCGGACAGGGGGGAAGGCTACACCTTC	CATSDSWPDRGEGYTF
TRBV18	few	TRBD1	TRBJ1-2	TGTGCCAGCTCACCTCGGACAGGCCCCTTTGCGGCGAATGGCTACACCTTC	CASSPRTGPFAANGYTF
TRBV3-1	few	NA	TRBJ1-1	TGTGCCAGCAGCCCTACGGGGGGATCCACTGAAGCTTTCTTT	CASSPTGGSTEAFF
TRBV20-1	NA	NA	TRBJ2-3	TGCAGTGCTCGCCCCGGGGCTTGGAATACGCAGTATTTT	CSARPGAWNTQYF
TRBV5-1	few	NA	TRBJ2-3	TGCGCCAGCAGCTCGCGACAGCGCACAGATACGCAGTATTTT	CASSSRQRTDTQYF
TRBV20-1	few	TRBD1	TRBJ1-2	TGCAGTGCTAGCTGGACAGGGGGAAAGGGTGGCTACACCTTC	CSASWTGGKGGYTF
TRBV6-5	few	NA	TRBJ1-2	TGTGCCAGCAGTAGGGGCAGGGTCAACTATGGCTACACCTTC	CASSRGRVNYGYTF
TRBV20-1	NA	NA	TRBJ1-1	TGCAGTGCTAGAATGAGGGGCCCGGGAAGCACTGAAGCTTTCTTT	CSARMRGPGSTEAFF
TRBV5-1	many	NA	TRBJ2-7	TGCGCCAGCAGCTTGGGACAGTCCTACGAGCAGTACTTC	CASSLGQSYEQYF
TRBV9	few	NA	TRBJ2-2	TGTGCCAGCAGCGTAGCTGGGGGGGCTGCGAACACCGGGGAGCTGTTTTTT	CASSVAGGAANTGELFF